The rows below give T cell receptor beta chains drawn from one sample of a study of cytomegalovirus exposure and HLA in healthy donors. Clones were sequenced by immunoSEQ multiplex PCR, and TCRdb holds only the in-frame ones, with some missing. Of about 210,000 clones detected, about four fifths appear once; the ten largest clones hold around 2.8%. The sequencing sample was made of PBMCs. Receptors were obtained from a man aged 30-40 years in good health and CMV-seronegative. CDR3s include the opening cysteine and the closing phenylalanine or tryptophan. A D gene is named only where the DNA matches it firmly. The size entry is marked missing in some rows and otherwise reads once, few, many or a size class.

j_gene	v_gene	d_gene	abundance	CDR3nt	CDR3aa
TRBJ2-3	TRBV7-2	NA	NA	TGTGCCACTACGACTGGTACGCAGTATTTT	CATTTGTQYF
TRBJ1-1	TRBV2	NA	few	TGTGCCAGCAGTGTCAGGGAATATCCTGAAGCTTTCTTT	CASSVREYPEAFF
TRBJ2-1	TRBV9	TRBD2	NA	TGTGCCAGCAGCGTAGAAGCGGGGGGGTATTACAATGAGCAGTTCTTC	CASSVEAGGYYNEQFF
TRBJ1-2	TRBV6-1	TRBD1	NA	TGTGCCAGCAGTCCCACGGCAGGGGGCTATGGCTACACCTTC	CASSPTAGGYGYTF
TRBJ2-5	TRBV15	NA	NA	TGTGCCACCAGCAGAGATGGAGGAGGGGGCGCAGAGACCCAGTACTTC	CATSRDGGGGAETQYF
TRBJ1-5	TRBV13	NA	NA	TGTGCCAGCAGTTCCCGGGGGGCCAATCAGCCCCAGCATTTT	CASSSRGANQPQHF
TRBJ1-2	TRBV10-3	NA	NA	TGTGCCATAAGGGGGGGGGTAGACTATGGCTACACCTTC	CAIRGGVDYGYTF
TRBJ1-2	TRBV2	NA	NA	TGTGCCAGCAGTGAAGGGACAAAGTACGGCTACACCTTC	CASSEGTKYGYTF
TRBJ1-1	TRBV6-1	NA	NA	TGTGCCAGCAGTGAAATATGGACAGAGAACACTGAAGCTTTCTTT	CASSEIWTENTEAFF
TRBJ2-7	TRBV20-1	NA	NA	TGCAGTGCTCGCGGGACCCGCGAGCAGTACTTC	CSARGTREQYF
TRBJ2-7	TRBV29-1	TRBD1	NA	TGCAGCGTGGGGGACAGCATGGCCGAGCAGTACTTC	CSVGDSMAEQYF
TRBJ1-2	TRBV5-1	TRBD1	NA	TGCGCCAGCACCAGGGGGGAGGATTTTAACTATGGCTACACCTTC	CASTRGEDFNYGYTF
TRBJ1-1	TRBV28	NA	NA	TGTGCCAGCATCTCCGTCAGGGTTATGAACACTGAAGCTTTCTTT	CASISVRVMNTEAFF
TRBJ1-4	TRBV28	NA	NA	TGTGCCAGCAGGACTGCCGCAGACTACTCTAATGAAAAACTGTTTTTT	CASRTAADYSNEKLFF
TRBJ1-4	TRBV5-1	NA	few	TGCGCCAGCAGCTTCACAGAAGCAACTAATGAAAAACTGTTTTTT	CASSFTEATNEKLFF
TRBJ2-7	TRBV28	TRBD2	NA	TGTGCCAGCAGTTTACCTCGTAGCGGGGGTTCGAAACAGTACTTC	CASSLPRSGGSKQYF
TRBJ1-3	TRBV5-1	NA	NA	TGCGCCAGCAGCAGACACGACAGGGGAAACACCATATATTTT	CASSRHDRGNTIYF
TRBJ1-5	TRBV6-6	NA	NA	TGTGCCAGCGCCTACGTCCTTAATCAGCCCCAGCATTTT	CASAYVLNQPQHF
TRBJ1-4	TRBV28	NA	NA	TGTGCCAGCAGTTTCCTCGGTGAAAAACTGTTTTTT	CASSFLGEKLFF
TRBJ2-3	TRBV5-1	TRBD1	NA	TGCGCCAGCAGGACAGGGCGCGGAGATACGCAGTATTTT	CASRTGRGDTQYF
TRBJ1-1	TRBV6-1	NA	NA	TGTGCCAGCAGTCGGAGGGAAGTAAACACTGAAGCTTTCTTT	CASSRREVNTEAFF
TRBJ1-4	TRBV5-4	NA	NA	TGTGCCAGCAGCTTGGGGGGCGCAACTAATGAAAAACTGTTTTTT	CASSLGGATNEKLFF
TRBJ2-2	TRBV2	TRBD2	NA	TGTGCCAGTTGCTCCAGCGGGGGTAATCCCCCCGGGGAGCTGTTTTTT	CASCSSGGNPPGELFF
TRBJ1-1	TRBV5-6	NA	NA	TGTGCCAACAGCTTGACGGTCATGAACACTGAAGCTTTCTTT	CANSLTVMNTEAFF
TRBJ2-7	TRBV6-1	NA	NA	TGTGCCAGCAGTGAAGGTCTTAGGGGATACCACGAGCAGTACTTC	CASSEGLRGYHEQYF
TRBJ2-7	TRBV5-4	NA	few	TGTGCCAGCAGCTTGGGACAGGCAACTTACGAGCAGTACTTC	CASSLGQATYEQYF
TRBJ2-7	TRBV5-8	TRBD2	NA	TGTGCCAGCAGCCTCGGGACTAGCGAACACTACGAGCAGTACTTC	CASSLGTSEHYEQYF